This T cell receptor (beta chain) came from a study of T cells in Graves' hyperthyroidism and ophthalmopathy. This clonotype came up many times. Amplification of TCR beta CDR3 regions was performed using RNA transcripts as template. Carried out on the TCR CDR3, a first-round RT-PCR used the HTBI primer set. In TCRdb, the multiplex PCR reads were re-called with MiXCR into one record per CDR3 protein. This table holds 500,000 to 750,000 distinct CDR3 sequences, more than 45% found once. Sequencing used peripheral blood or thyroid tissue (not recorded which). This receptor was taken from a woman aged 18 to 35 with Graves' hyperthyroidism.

CDR3 residues: CSGATGTGNYEQYF. CDR3 coding DNA: TGCAGCGGGGCAACCGGGACAGGTAACTACGAGCAGTACTTC. The rearrangement joins TRBV29-1 to TRBJ2-7; 8 bases align to TRBD1. V lost 7 bases, J lost 3 bases, and 11 bases stayed unmatched. The germline CDR1 and CDR2 sequences are SQVTM and ANQGSEA. This CDR3 contains 14 residues.